This T cell receptor beta chain was found in a study of blood T cell repertoires in COVID-19. Overall study context: COVID-19 samples collected from the United States, Italy and Spain covered acute and convalescent phases.

In germline, CDR1 is SGHRS, CDR2 YFSETQ. CDR3 size: 15 residues. The junction had 5 bases not matched to a gene; V was cut back by 0 bases and J by 5 bases. Generated by immunoSEQ multiplex PCR, the TCRdb table keeps only in-frame clones and is missing some. Of about 130,000 clones listed, 80% to 85% are singletons. The TCR comes from a man aged 55 to 70 with acute or convalescent COVID-19. The specimen sequenced was peripheral blood. The chain has TRBV5-1 and TRBJ2-3; 8 bases match TRBD1. The CDR3 loop is CASSLAQGDGDTQYF. The CDR3 DNA reads TGCGCCAGCAGCTTGGCACAGGGGGACGGAGATACGCAGTATTTT. Full variable domain (missing parts from reference TRBV5-1 and TRBJ2-3): KAGVTQTPRYLIKTRGQQVTLSCSPISGHRSVSWYQQTPGQGLQFLFEYFSETQRNKGNFPGRFSGRQFSNSRSEMNVSTLELGDSALYLCASSLAQGDGDTQYFGPGTRLTVL.